The clone carrying this T cell receptor (beta chain) was picked up many times. Stated time point: before trial treatment. Patients who could take part had advanced solid tumors with no tumor-infiltrating lymphocytes. Alpha and beta chains were covered, as first-strand cDNA relied on TRAV- and TRBV-specific primers. The TCRs were subjected to amplification over roughly 18 PCR cycles employing a constant-region primer in conjunction with a V-primer adapter. TCRdb re-called the reads with MiXCR, one entry per CDR3 protein. Among around 69,000 distinct CDR3 sequences listed, roughly 30% were seen once. Per germline, CDR1 MNHEY and CDR2 SVGEGT. V was clipped by 5 bases and J by 4 bases, with 11 bases between them. The CDR3 covers 13 residues. This record belongs to a study of low-dose radiotherapy and immunotherapy resistance in tumors.

The source of this sequence is a female donor with ovarian cancer. The chain recombines TRBV6-2 or TRBV6-3 with TRBJ1-1; perhaps TRBD1 as D (6 bases). Sequencing was performed on PBMCs, taken before treatment. The CDR3 nucleotides read TGTGCCAGCAGTGCCGGGACAAGCACTGAAGCTTTCTTT. Its translation is CASSAGTSTEAFF.